The T cell receptor beta chain described here comes from a study of T cell changes during pregnancy in multiple sclerosis. Profiled with immunoSEQ multiplex PCR; TCRdb holds only in-frame clones, not every one. The sample has more than 65,000 clones; 90% to 95% are singletons. V dropped 0 bases and J dropped 5 bases, with 13 bases sitting between them. Germline CDR1 is LNHNV and CDR2 is YYDKDF (reference sequence). The CDR3 extends over 15 amino acids. This clone is a singleton in its sample. The chain employs TRBV15 and TRBJ2-5; D is perhaps TRBD2 (5 bases). The receptor's source is a female donor with multiple sclerosis, enrolled in a pregnancy study. This specimen consisted of peripheral blood, obtained in the second trimester of pregnancy. CDR3 sequence (DNA): TGTGCCACCAGCAGAGATGGGGAGCCAAGTGAGACCCAGTACTTC. The encoded protein is CATSRDGEPSETQYF. Based on the CDR3 plus reference TRBV15 and TRBJ2-5, the full variable domain is DAMVIQNPRYQVTQFGKPVTLSCSQTLNHNVMYWYQQKSSQAPKLLFHYYDKDFNNEADTPDNFQSRRPNTSFCFLDIRSPGLGDTAMYLCATSRDGEPSETQYFGPGTRLLVL.